This T cell receptor beta chain came from a study of regulatory T cells in long-lasting Graves disease. Libraries of TCR beta came from iRepertoire HTBI primers plus Arm-PCR of CDR3 regions. One entry per CDR3 protein results from TCRdb running MiXCR on the multiplex PCR reads. The table records about 470,000 distinct CDR3 sequences, roughly 21% of them present only once. Indicated time point: persistent/refractory GD, antithyroid drugs over 5 years with positive TRAb. Researchers made the TCR library from RNA that was extracted from PBMCs. Germline loops: CDR1 GTSNPN, CDR2 SVGIG (reference sequence). V shed 1 base and J 3 bases; nucleotides not matched to a gene: 2. CDR3 size: 14 residues.

Sequences were derived from peripheral blood mononuclear cells (PBMCs), sampled when the disease was refractory, from a patient treated with antithyroid drugs. The clonotype originates from a female donor with Graves disease. The gene calls are TRBV30 and TRBJ2-7, with 11 bases lining up with TRBD1. In DNA, the CDR3 is TGTGCCTGGAGTGCGGGACAGGGGGGCTACGAGCAGTACTTC. Its translation: CAWSAGQGGYEQYF.